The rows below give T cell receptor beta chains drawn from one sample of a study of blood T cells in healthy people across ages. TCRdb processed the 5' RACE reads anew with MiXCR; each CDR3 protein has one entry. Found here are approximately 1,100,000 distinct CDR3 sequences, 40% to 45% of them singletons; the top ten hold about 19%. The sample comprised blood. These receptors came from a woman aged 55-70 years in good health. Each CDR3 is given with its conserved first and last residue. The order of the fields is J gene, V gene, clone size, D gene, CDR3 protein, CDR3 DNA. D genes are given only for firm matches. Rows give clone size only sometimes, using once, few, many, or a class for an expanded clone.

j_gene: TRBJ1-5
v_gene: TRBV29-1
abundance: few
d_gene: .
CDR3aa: CSVLSGNSNQPQHF
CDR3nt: TGCAGCGTTCTATCAGGTAATAGCAATCAGCCCCAGCATTTT

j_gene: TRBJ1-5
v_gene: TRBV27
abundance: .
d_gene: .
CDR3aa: CASSLSAGGHGNQPQHF
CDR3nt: TGTGCCAGCAGTTTATCGGCCGGGGGCCACGGCAATCAGCCCCAGCATTTT

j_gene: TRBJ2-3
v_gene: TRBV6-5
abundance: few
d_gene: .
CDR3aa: CASSDQGGTDTQYF
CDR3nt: TGTGCCAGCAGTGACCAAGGGGGCACAGATACGCAGTATTTT

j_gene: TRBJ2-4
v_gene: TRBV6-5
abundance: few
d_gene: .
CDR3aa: CARRGREAKNIQYF
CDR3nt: TGTGCCAGGAGAGGCCGGGAGGCCAAAAACATTCAGTACTTC

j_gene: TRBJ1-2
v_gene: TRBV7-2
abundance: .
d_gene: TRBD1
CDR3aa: CANSLVGQGHLGGYTF
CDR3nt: TGTGCCAACAGCTTAGTCGGACAGGGGCATCTGGGTGGCTACACCTTC

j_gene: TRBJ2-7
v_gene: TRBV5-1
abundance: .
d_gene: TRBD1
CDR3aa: CASSLGAGGEQYF
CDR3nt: TGCGCCAGCAGCTTGGGGGCAGGGGGCGAGCAGTACTTC

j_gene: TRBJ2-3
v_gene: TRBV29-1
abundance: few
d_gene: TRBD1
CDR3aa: CSVADTGGFKDTQYF
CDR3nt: TGCAGCGTGGCTGATACAGGGGGATTTAAAGATACGCAGTATTTT

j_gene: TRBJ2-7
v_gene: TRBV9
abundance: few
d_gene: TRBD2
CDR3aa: CASSALGRASNEQYF
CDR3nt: TGTGCCAGCAGCGCCCTCGGGAGGGCCTCCAACGAGCAGTACTTC

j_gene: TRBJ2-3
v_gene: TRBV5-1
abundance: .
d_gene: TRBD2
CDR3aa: CASSRTLTSGTQYF
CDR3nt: TGCGCCAGCAGCCGCACCTTGACTAGCGGGACGCAGTATTTT

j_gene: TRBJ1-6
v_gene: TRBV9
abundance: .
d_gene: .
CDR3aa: CASSVGEGRNSPLHF
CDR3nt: TGTGCCAGCAGCGTAGGAGAGGGCCGGAATTCACCCCTCCACTTT

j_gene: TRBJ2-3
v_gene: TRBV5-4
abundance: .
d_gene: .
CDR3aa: CASRRGYTDTQYF
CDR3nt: TGTGCCAGCAGGAGGGGATACACAGATACGCAGTATTTT

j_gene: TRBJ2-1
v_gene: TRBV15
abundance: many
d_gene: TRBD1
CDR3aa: CATSRGGTDNEQFF
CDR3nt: TGTGCCACCAGCAGAGGTGGGACAGACAATGAGCAGTTCTTC

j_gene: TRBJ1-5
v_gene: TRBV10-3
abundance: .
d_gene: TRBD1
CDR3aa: CAISRGTAELQGHQPQHF
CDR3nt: TGTGCCATCAGTCGGGGGACAGCGGAGTTGCAAGGCCATCAGCCCCAGCATTTT

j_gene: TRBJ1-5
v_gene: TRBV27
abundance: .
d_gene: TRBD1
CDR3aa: CASSRQGPGNQPQHF
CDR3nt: TGTGCCAGCAGTCGACAGGGGCCAGGGAATCAGCCCCAGCATTTT

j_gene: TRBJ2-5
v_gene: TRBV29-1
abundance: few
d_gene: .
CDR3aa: CSVGSGETQYF
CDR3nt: TGCAGCGTTGGAAGTGGCGAGACCCAGTACTTC

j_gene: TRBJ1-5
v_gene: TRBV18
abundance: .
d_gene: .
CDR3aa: CASSTGTANSNQPQHF
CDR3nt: TGTGCCAGCTCAACGGGGACGGCAAATAGCAATCAGCCCCAGCATTTT

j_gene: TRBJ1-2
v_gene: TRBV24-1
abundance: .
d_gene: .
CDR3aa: CATSGGGPTTRGYTF
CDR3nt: TGTGCCACCAGTGGTGGGGGACCGACCACCCGTGGCTACACCTTC

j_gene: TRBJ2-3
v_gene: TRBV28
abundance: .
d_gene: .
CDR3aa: CASSPRRGRTDTQYF
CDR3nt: TGTGCCAGCAGTCCTAGGAGGGGGCGCACAGATACGCAGTATTTT

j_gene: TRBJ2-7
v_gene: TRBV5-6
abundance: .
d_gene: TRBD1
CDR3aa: CASSSKPTGDVRYEQYF
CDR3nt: TGTGCCAGCAGCTCGAAACCTACAGGGGACGTGCGCTACGAGCAGTACTTC

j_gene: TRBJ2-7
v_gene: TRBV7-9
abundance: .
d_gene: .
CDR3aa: CASSPPGVAHEQYF
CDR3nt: TGTGCCAGCAGCCCACCAGGGGTTGCGCACGAGCAGTACTTC

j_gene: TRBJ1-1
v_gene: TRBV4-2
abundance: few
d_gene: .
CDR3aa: CASSQGTAMNTEAFF
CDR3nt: TGTGCCAGCAGCCAAGGGACAGCCATGAACACTGAAGCTTTCTTT

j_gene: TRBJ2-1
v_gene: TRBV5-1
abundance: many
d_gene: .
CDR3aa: CASNQGFGNEQFF
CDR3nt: TGCGCCAGCAACCAGGGATTTGGCAATGAGCAGTTCTTC

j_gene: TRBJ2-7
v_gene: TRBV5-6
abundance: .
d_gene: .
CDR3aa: CASNPGTVPSYEQYF
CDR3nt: TGTGCCAGCAACCCCGGGACGGTCCCCTCCTACGAGCAGTACTTC

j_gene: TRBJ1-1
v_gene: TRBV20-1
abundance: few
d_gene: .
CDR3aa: CSARETFGFVNTEAFF
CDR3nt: TGCAGTGCTAGAGAGACATTCGGGTTTGTGAACACTGAAGCTTTCTTT

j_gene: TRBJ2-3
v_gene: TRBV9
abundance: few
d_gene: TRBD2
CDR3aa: CASSQLAGGPDTQYF
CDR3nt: TGTGCCAGCAGCCAACTAGCGGGAGGCCCAGATACGCAGTATTTT

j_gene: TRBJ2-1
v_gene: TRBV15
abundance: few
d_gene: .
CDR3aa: CATSRDVRDSNEQFF
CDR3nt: TGTGCCACCAGCAGAGATGTAAGAGACTCCAATGAGCAGTTCTTC

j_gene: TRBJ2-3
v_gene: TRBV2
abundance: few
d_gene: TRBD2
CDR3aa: CASRLLAGGSTDTQYF
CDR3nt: TGTGCCAGCAGGCTACTAGCGGGGGGTTCAACAGATACGCAGTATTTT

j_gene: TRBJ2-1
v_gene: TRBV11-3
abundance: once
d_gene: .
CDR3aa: CASSKGRNEQFF
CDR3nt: TGTGCCAGCAGCAAAGGACGGAATGAGCAGTTCTTC

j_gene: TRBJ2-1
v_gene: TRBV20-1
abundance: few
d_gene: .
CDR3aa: CSARDVGGTYNEQFF
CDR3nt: TGCAGTGCTAGAGATGTGGGCGGTACCTACAATGAGCAGTTCTTC

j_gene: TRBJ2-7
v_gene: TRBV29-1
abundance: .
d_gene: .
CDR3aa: CSVEGGSYYEQYF
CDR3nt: TGCAGCGTTGAAGGGGGCTCGTACTACGAGCAGTACTTC